This entry describes one TCR beta chain. This clone is considered medium-sized (0.01 to 0.1%). Its antigen remains undetermined. No base qualities exist here, and no much larger clone lies one base off it. Library preparation was by the immunoSEQ multiplex PCR assay. TCR beta CDR3 sequencing was performed on DNA from the cultured, isolated CD4+ T cells. In the original analysis: The analysis removed non-productive TCR sequences, trimmed reads to the CDR3 region, and retained only CDR3s that were 7 or more amino acids long. Antigen-specific clonotypes were identified using the MANAFEST web app by comparison of expansion in peptide wells against reference cultures. For clones to be considered positive, expansion at FDR<0.05 versus reference and all other wells, an odds ratio above 5, and a frequency above 0.1% in two replicate wells were required. A clonotype was defined as cross-reactive if the clonotype was significantly expanded both in SARS-CoV-2 spike wells and in at least one common cold coronavirus spike condition. Using the stringdist R package, CDR3 similarity was measured by Levenshtein distance, and unrooted trees were constructed with ape in R 3.6.1. TCRdb carries this immuneACCESS record with in-frame sequences only. Its versions omit some clonotypes, under half of them owing to an unresolved V gene in the studies checked, with the rest unexplained. The V and J calls and clone size are taken from that table; D and trimming were inferred from the DNA. The sample table holds 25,000 to 35,000 clones, of which approximately 78% were seen once. The ten largest make up approximately 30% of the sample.

The data are from a study of vaccination effects on CD4 cells after COVID-19 (dated by TCRdb to 2021 to 2024). Concerning the study at large: Each participant got two doses of an mRNA SARS-CoV-2 vaccine, either BNT162b2 or mRNA-1273. In both COVID-19 convalescent patients and infection-naive vaccine recipients, the study compared SARS-CoV-2 spike-specific CD4+ TCR repertoires from before mRNA vaccination with those from after it. The Oncomine TCR Beta short-read assay on an Illumina iSeq 100 was used to sequence cultures from other donors in the study. In a couple of convalescent patients, pre-vaccine samples were collected 16 days and one week ahead of the first dose, 142 and 148 days after COVID-19 diagnosis. A total of more than 8 COVID-19 convalescent patients and a handful of SARS-CoV-2-naive healthy vaccine recipients were included in the full study.

The germline V gene sets CDR1 to MDHEN and CDR2 to SYDVKM. Spanning cysteine to phenylalanine, the CDR3 consists of 15 amino acids. Only the CDR3 DNA is retained, 45 bases long and in frame from the first base. Ends trimmed: V by 3 bases, J by 4 bases; bases unmatched to a gene: 7. Points the paper makes about the study in general: In convalescent patients, the post-vaccine spike-reactive repertoire was composed mainly of new vaccine-induced clones that were largely distinct from infection-induced clones. Both infection-induced and vaccine-induced clones contracted markedly at late post-vaccination timepoints, which is consistent with waning T cell responses. Only a small number of convalescent patients were included, and no early post-infection timepoints were available, which limited the study.

To identify antigen-specific CD4+ T cell clonotypes by their expansion, the ViraFEST assay first stimulated PBMC with viral peptide pools and then applied TCR sequencing. After less than eleven days of culture, CD4+ T cells were isolated with the EasySep CD4+ T cell isolation kit. PCR-confirmed SARS-CoV-2 infection had occurred in convalescent patients between March and December 2020, before the Alpha, Beta and Delta variants emerged in the United States. Each well held fewer than 2.5 million PBMC cultured in IMDM containing roughly 5% human AB serum, 8.5 to 10 IU/ml IL-2 and gentamicin, along with around 11 ug/ml peptides. Half of the culture medium was replaced with fresh IL-2-containing medium on days 3 and 7. Unless otherwise noted, each peptide stimulation condition was cultured in triplicate wells. Using Ficoll-Paque Plus gradient centrifugation, PBMC were separated from whole blood and then either used fresh or cryopreserved at -140C. The QIAamp micro DNA kit was used to extract genomic DNA from the cultured CD4+ T cells.

The sequence was collected from a human donor who had a prior SARS-CoV-2 infection. The chain was built from TRBV28 and TRBJ2-3; a stretch of 7 junction bases matches TRBD2. Sample: CD4+ T cells from PBMCs cultured with a peptide pool, taken before COVID-19 vaccination. The sequence in DNA is TGTGCCAGCAGTTTTCTGGCGGGAGTATCAGATACGCAGTATTTT. This encodes CASSFLAGVSDTQYF.